A single sample gave rise to the 21 T cell receptor beta chains below, sequenced in a study of PD-1 blockade in classical Hodgkin lymphoma. The repertoire was sequenced with immunoSEQ multiplex PCR; TCRdb's copy has only in-frame clones and lacks some. The table records around 25,000 clones, about four fifths of them present only once. Every patient had relapsed following autologous stem cell transplantation, and cohorts differed in brentuximab vedotin exposure. This specimen consisted of peripheral blood mononuclear cells (PBMCs), obtained before the second cycle of nivolumab. Receptors were obtained from a human donor with classical Hodgkin lymphoma.

The J gene is TRBJ2-1, the V gene TRBV2; no reliable D call. There are 14 residues in the CDR3. V shed 6 bases and J shed 8 bases, with 17 bases lying between them. Germline V gives CDR1 SNHLY, CDR2 FYNNEI. For the CDR3, the DNA is TGTGCCAGCAGAGAGTGGGATGCTAGGTATGAGCAGTTCTTC. This gives the protein CASREWDARYEQFF.

This clone was detected a few times. The chain links TRBV4-3 to TRBJ2-3, with D possibly matching TRBD1 (6 bases). Looked up from germline, CDR1 is LGHNA and CDR2 is YSLEER. V dropped 4 bases and J dropped 2 bases, with 13 bases sitting between them. CDR3 size: 15 residues. CDR3 protein: CASSPLGGPTDTQYF. The CDR3 nucleotides read TGCGCCAGCAGCCCCTTAGGGGGACCCACAGATACGCAGTATTTT.

J is TRBJ1-1 and V is TRBV19; D possibly corresponds to TRBD1 (5 bases). The CDR3 extends over 14 amino acids. Looked up from germline, CDR1 is LNHDA and CDR2 is SQIVND (reference sequence). The V end lost 6 bases, the J end lost 1 base, and 12 bases lay between the germline ends. In nucleotides, the CDR3 is TGTGCCAGTAGCCGACTTGGGGGGAACACTGAAGCTTTCTTT. It is translated as CASSRLGGNTEAFF.

The chain is built from TRBV4-3 and TRBJ1-1; unclear D gene. Trimming took 0 bases from V and 1 from J, leaving 6 bases between them. CDR3 size: 14 residues. Germline CDR1 reads LGHNA; CDR2 reads YSLEER. The chain's CDR3 is CASSQDWGNTEAFF. The CDR3 DNA reads TGCGCCAGCAGCCAAGATTGGGGGAACACTGAAGCTTTCTTT.

The rearrangement uses TRBV7-9 and TRBJ2-5; TRBD1 aligns across 7 bases. V lost 1 base, J lost 2 bases, and 4 bases stayed unmatched. Germline assignment: CDR1 SEHNR and CDR2 FQNEAQ (reference sequence). The CDR3 is 15 residues long. The CDR3 DNA reads TGTGCCAGCAGCTTAGTTACGACAGGGCAAGAGACCCAGTACTTC. Its translation is CASSLVTTGQETQYF.

The chain links TRBV7-8 to TRBJ2-4; D not resolved. Trimming pared 5 bases from V and 0 bases from J, leaving 26 bases between. Germline-derived CDR1 and CDR2 are SGHVS and FQNEAQ. The CDR3 is 20 amino acids. The CDR3 coding sequence is TGTGCCAGCAGCCCAGACGGACCCCAGTACACTTTCCTAGCCAAAAACATTCAGTACTTC. It encodes CASSPDGPQYTFLAKNIQYF.

The chain combines TRBV7-3 with TRBJ2-1; TRBD1 matches 8 bases. The CDR3 runs to 15 residues. From germline, CDR1 is SGHTA and CDR2 FQGTGA. V gave up 3 bases and J gave up 3 bases; unmatched junction bases: 4. The CDR3 nucleotides are TGTGCCAGCAGCTTCGGACAGGGAGTCTACAATGAGCAGTTCTTC. Translation: CASSFGQGVYNEQFF.

V usage is TRBV9 and J usage is TRBJ2-2; 7 nucleotides agree with TRBD1. This CDR3 has 19 residues. J lost 3 bases, V lost 0 bases, and 14 bases had no gene match. The germline V gene has CDR1 SGDLS and CDR2 YYNGEE. The CDR3: CASSVAPGQARIDTGELFF. DNA of the CDR3: TGTGCCAGCAGCGTAGCTCCCGGACAGGCTAGGATAGACACCGGGGAGCTGTTTTTT.

V and J are TRBV28 and TRBJ1-3; D possibly corresponds to TRBD1 (5 bases). The CDR3 spans 14 residues. Trimming shortened V by 5 bases and J by 4 bases, and 12 bases separated the two germline ends. The germline gives CDR1 MDHEN, CDR2 SYDVKM. This CDR3 is CASSQPGPGNTIYF. The DNA for the CDR3 is TGTGCCAGCAGTCAACCGGGACCAGGAAACACCATATATTTT.

J is TRBJ2-7 and V is TRBV7-9, with D uncertain. Germline assignment: CDR1 SEHNR and CDR2 FQNEAQ (reference sequence). This CDR3 is built from 13 residues. V was shortened by 5 bases and J by 3 bases, with 11 bases between the two germline ends. The CDR3 DNA follows: TGTGCCAGCAGCCCAAGCAGCGACTACGAGCAGTACTTC. This codes for CASSPSSDYEQYF. Filled out from reference TRBV7-9 and TRBJ2-7, the complete variable domain reads DTGVSQNPRHKITKRGQNVTFRCDPISEHNRLYWYRQTLGQGPEFLTYFQNEAQLEKSRLLSDRFSAERPKGSFSTLEIQRTEQGDSAMYLCASSPSSDYEQYFGPGTRLTVT.

The rearrangement joins TRBV6-4 to TRBJ2-1; D is possibly TRBD2 (5 bases). CDR1 is MRHNA and CDR2 is SNTAGT in the germline V gene. CDR3 length: 16 residues. V was clipped by 0 bases and J by 1 base, with 10 bases between them. CDR3 sequence reads: CASSDSGSLSYNEQFF. The CDR3 DNA sequence: TGTGCCAGCAGTGACTCAGGGAGTCTATCCTACAATGAGCAGTTCTTC.

This rearrangement joins TRBV6-1 to TRBJ1-5; TRBD1 matches at 7 bases. The CDR3 runs to 15 residues. V was clipped by 6 bases and J by 3 bases; unmatched bases: 8. Per the germline V gene, CDR1 is MNHNS and CDR2 is SASEGT. CDR3 region: CASRERGLNNQPQHF. CDR3 DNA sequence: TGTGCCAGCAGGGAAAGGGGGCTCAACAATCAGCCCCAGCATTTT.

This clone was detected only once. This rearrangement joins TRBV4-3 to TRBJ2-6; 7 positions agree with TRBD1. V trimming: 4 bases; J trimming: 0 bases; junction bases outside the gene matches: 9. The CDR3 is made up of 18 amino acids. Germline-derived CDR1 and CDR2 are LGHNA and YSLEER. The CDR3 reads CASSLTGTADSGANVLTF. The DNA for the CDR3 is TGCGCCAGCAGCCTGACCGGGACAGCAGACTCTGGGGCCAACGTCCTGACTTTC.

The J gene is TRBJ1-3, the V gene TRBV11-1; D ambiguous. The germline V and J ends were trimmed by 5 bases and 4 bases, with 15 bases remaining between them. Germline V lookup: CDR1 SGHAT, CDR2 FQDESV (reference sequence). The CDR3 runs 15 residues. CDR3 amino acids: CASSMGQLKGNTIYF. In DNA form, the CDR3 reads TGTGCCAGCAGCATGGGCCAGCTCAAAGGAAACACCATATATTTT.

DNA of the CDR3: TGTGCCAGCAGTGAAACCTCGGCAGCAGTGTTTTTT. It is translated as CASSETSAAVFF. The chain is built from TRBV2 and TRBJ1-4; D is ambiguous. The V gene lost 2 bases and the J gene lost 15 bases, with 13 bases spanning the gap. The length of the CDR3 is 12 residues. Germline V gives CDR1 SNHLY, CDR2 FYNNEI. The full variable domain, in which reference TRBV2 and TRBJ1-4 provide the parts outside the CDR3, is EPEVTQTPSHQVTQMGQEVILRCVPISNHLYFYWYRQILGQKVEFLVSFYNNEISEKSEIFDDQFSVERPDGSNFTLKIRSTKLEDSAMYFCASSETSAAVFFGSGTQLSVL.

The rearrangement uses TRBV7-3 and TRBJ2-3; no firm D call. V was pared by 3 bases and J by 1 base, with 11 bases between. Germline CDR1 SGHTA, CDR2 FQGTGA. The CDR3 is 15 amino acids. The CDR3 sequence: CASSFRPPGTDTQYF. The CDR3 DNA follows: TGTGCCAGCAGCTTCCGACCTCCCGGCACAGATACGCAGTATTTT.

The V call is TRBV5-4, the J call TRBJ2-3; 9 nucleotides match TRBD2. The germline V gene has CDR1 SGHNT and CDR2 YYREEE (reference sequence). After removal of 5 bases from V and 2 bases from J, the junction contained 3 bases not matched to a gene. The CDR3 length is 14 residues. The CDR3 nucleotides read TGTGCCAGCAGGACTAGCGGCTTCACAGATACGCAGTATTTT. It yields the protein CASRTSGFTDTQYF.

This clone has only a few counts. The rearrangement uses TRBV5-4 and TRBJ2-5; TRBD1 or TRBD2 may be the D gene (5 bases each). V was pared by 4 bases and J by 2 bases, with 15 bases between. This CDR3 spans 15 amino acids. Germline assignment: CDR1 SGHNT and CDR2 YYREEE (reference sequence). The CDR3: CASSPEGKGQETQYF. In DNA, the CDR3 is TGTGCCAGCAGCCCCGAGGGTAAGGGGCAAGAGACCCAGTACTTC.

The chain combines TRBV4-1 with TRBJ1-1; D gene uncertain. Per the germline V gene, CDR1 is MGHRA and CDR2 is YSYEKL. The length of the CDR3 is 14 residues. Trimming shortened V by 1 base and J by 0 bases, and 6 bases separated the two germline ends. The CDR3, as DNA: TGCGCCAGCAGCCAAGTGGGGATGAACACTGAAGCTTTCTTT. This gives the protein CASSQVGMNTEAFF.

This clone appeared once. The genes are TRBV28 and TRBJ1-6, with TRBD1 matching over 7 bases. V shed 4 bases, J shed 10 bases, and the junction held 4 bases outside the gene matches. The CDR3 is 13 amino acids. CDR1 and CDR2 (germline): MDHEN, SYDVKM. The CDR3 loop is CASSYQTGSPLHF. Here the CDR3 DNA reads TGTGCCAGCAGTTACCAGACAGGGTCACCCCTCCACTTT.

The V call is TRBV7-9, the J call TRBJ1-5; D gene ambiguous. This CDR3 contains 12 residues. Germline CDR1 SEHNR, CDR2 FQNEAQ (reference sequence). The V end was cut by 5 bases, the J end by 11 bases, with 13 bases between. CDR3 residues: CASSPLLGTQHF. As DNA, the CDR3 is TGTGCCAGCAGCCCCCTTCTTGGGACCCAGCATTTT.